These 3 T cell receptor beta chains were all obtained from the same sample, sequenced in a study of blood T cell repertoires in COVID-19. Using immunoSEQ multiplex PCR, the repertoire was profiled, and TCRdb retains in-frame clones only, with some absent. The sample records under 150,000 clones, 87% being singletons. Sequences were obtained from peripheral blood. Receptors originate from a man between 45 and 60 years old with active COVID-19.

The chain is built from TRBV19 and TRBJ2-1, with TRBD1 matching 7 bases. The CDR3 contains 14 residues. Unmatched junction bases numbered 7, after V lost 7 bases and J lost 4 bases. Germline V gene data show CDR1 as LNHDA and CDR2 as SQIVND (reference sequence). In DNA form, the CDR3 reads TGTGCCAGTACCCCGGGACAGTTTTACAATGAGCAGTTCTTC. Protein: CASTPGQFYNEQFF. Full variable domain (rest looked up from reference TRBV19 and TRBJ2-1): DGGITQSPKYLFRKEGQNVTLSCEQNLNHDAMYWYRQDPGQGLRLIYYSQIVNDFQKGDIAEGYSVSREKKESFPLTVTSAQKNPTAFYLCASTPGQFYNEQFFGPGTRLTVL.

This chain uses TRBV7-2 with TRBJ1-5, with 9 bases aligning to TRBD1. Germline CDR1 is SGHTA and CDR2 is FQGNSA. V was pared by 5 bases and J by 0 bases, with 8 bases of the junction left unmatched. The CDR3 loop spans 17 amino acids. The CDR3 here is CASSPGQGRGSNQPQHF. The DNA for the CDR3 is TGTGCCAGCAGCCCGGGACAGGGAAGGGGTAGCAATCAGCCCCAGCATTTT.

The CDR3 loop is CASSSREHRNYGYTF. CDR3 bases: TGTGCCAGCAGCTCGCGGGAGCACCGAAACTATGGCTACACCTTC. The J gene is TRBJ1-2, the V gene TRBV7-2, with D unclear. Trimming removed 4 bases from V and 2 bases from J, with 14 bases in between. The CDR3 runs to 15 residues. In germline, CDR1 is SGHTA, CDR2 FQGNSA.